The 9 T cell receptor beta chains presented below share a single source sample, sequenced in a study of human T cells and chemical hapten exposure. Time point given: patch test 2, 6 weeks after DPC sensitization. Stated treatment: therapeutic diphenylcyclopropenone sensitization with weekly scalp DPC. A single record per CDR3 protein comes from TCRdb applying MiXCR to the RACE reads. The profile shows roughly 52,000 distinct CDR3 sequences, less than 10% of them singletons. The source was whole blood, collected in connection with sensitization to the hapten diphenylcyclopropenone (DPC). These receptors were obtained from a woman aged 45-65 years with alopecia areata. Some clones in this sample may be carry-over from other donors' samples.

This clonotype was recorded at least ten times. The rearrangement uses TRBV20-1 and TRBJ1-2; D is unclear. This CDR3 has 14 residues. Trimming stripped 1 base from V and 4 bases from J, with 13 bases between. The germline V gene encodes CDR1 DFQATT and CDR2 SNEGSKA (reference sequence). The CDR3 DNA reads TGCAGTGCTAGAGGGCGAAAGGATTCCTATGGCTACACCTTC. It codes for CSARGRKDSYGYTF.

Many counts were recorded for this clonotype. This sequence joins TRBV18 and TRBJ2-2; maybe TRBD2 (6 bases). The V gene's germline CDR1 is KGHSH and CDR2 LQKENI. With 2 bases removed from V and 5 bases from J, the gap between germline ends came to 12 bases. This CDR3 has 15 amino acids. CDR3 sequence reads: CASSPFAGKTGELFF. In nucleotides, the CDR3 is TGTGCCAGCTCACCATTTGCGGGAAAAACCGGGGAGCTGTTTTTT.

This clonotype was detected only a few times. The chain carries TRBV20-1 and TRBJ2-3; no clear D. The germline CDR1 and CDR2 sequences are DFQATT and SNEGSKA (reference sequence). The CDR3 is 14 residues long. V was cut by 2 bases and J by 0 bases, with 9 bases left in between. DNA of the CDR3: TGCAGTGCTAGAATGACGACTAGCACAGATACGCAGTATTTT. It codes for CSARMTTSTDTQYF.

The rearrangement links TRBV28 to TRBJ1-5, with unresolved D. Germline-derived CDR1 and CDR2 are MDHEN and SYDVKM. Trimming took off 6 bases at V and 6 bases at J, with 18 bases between the two ends. The length of the CDR3 is 15 residues. The CDR3 sequence is CASSTRVGYTQPQHF. CDR3 DNA: TGTGCCAGCAGCACTCGTGTGGGCTATACTCAGCCCCAGCATTTT.

This clonotype was seen more than once but under ten times. The chain is built from TRBV18 and TRBJ2-3, with 10 bases aligning to TRBD2. Per germline, CDR1 KGHSH and CDR2 LQKENI. CDR3 length: 15 residues. Trimming took 3 bases from V and 2 from J; bases not matched to a gene: 2. The CDR3 DNA reads as TGTGCCAGCTCACCCGGACTAGCGGTCACAGATACGCAGTATTTT. Translation gives CASSPGLAVTDTQYF.

The chain uses TRBV3-1 and TRBJ1-2; weak D call: TRBD1 (6 bases). Germline V gene lookup returns CDR1 LGHDT and CDR2 YNNKEL (reference sequence). This CDR3 comprises 15 residues. Trimming shortened V by 2 bases and J by 3 bases, and 13 bases separated the two germline ends. In DNA, the CDR3 is TGTGCCAGCAGCCAACGGACTACAGGGTACTATGGCTACACCTTC. It specifies CASSQRTTGYYGYTF.

The chain recombines TRBV6-5 with TRBJ1-2; 7 bases are shared with TRBD1. CDR1 and CDR2 (germline): MNHEY, SVGAGI. The trim removed 3 bases at V and 6 bases at J, leaving 4 bases unmatched. The CDR3 runs 13 residues. This CDR3 is CASSYDRVDGYTF. The CDR3 region has the DNA TGTGCCAGCAGTTATGACAGGGTCGATGGCTACACCTTC.

For this clonotype: Germline is not matched at one junction end, which may reflect a read error. The chain has TRBV28 and TRBJ2-7; 7 nucleotides align to TRBD1. This CDR3 is built from 15 residues. Germline CDR1 is MDHEN and CDR2 is SYDVKM. CDR3 DNA sequence: TGTGTCAGCAGTAGAACCGACAGGGCAGGTCACGAGCAGTACTTC. Its translation: CVSSRTDRAGHEQYF.

This clonotype showed up just a few times. The chain employs TRBV11-2 and TRBJ2-4; D may match TRBD1 or TRBD2 (5 bases each). Germline CDR1 reads SGHAT; CDR2 reads FQNNGV. This CDR3 is built from 14 residues. The V end was cut by 3 bases, the J end by 4 bases, with 10 bases between. CDR3 loop: CASSLSWGKNIQYF. As DNA, the CDR3 is TGTGCCAGCAGCTTGAGTTGGGGGAAAAACATTCAGTACTTC.